This TCR beta chain was observed in a study of T-cell memory formation after mild COVID-19. Whole-study findings and limits: A second wave expanding day 15 to 37 was CD4+-biased; contracting clones were balanced. The finding that pre-infection memory included some responding clones suggested that cross-reactive memory joined.

This clonotype was recorded a few times. The antigen is undetermined. 5'RACE with constant-segment primers yielded barcoded, UMI-tagged TCR alpha and TCR beta cDNA libraries. TCRdb redid the calling of the 5' RACE reads with MiXCR, one entry per CDR3 protein. The table shows tens of thousands of distinct CDR3 sequences, with roughly a quarter occurring only once. The sequencing input was PBMCs or a T cell subset sorted from them (not recorded which). The origin of this receptor is a young man who had mild COVID-19 (a few samples of this study predate the infection). Cell type and time point are not known.

CDR3 sequence reads: CASSQESSDTQYF. CDR3 DNA: TGCGCCAGCAGCCAAGAGTCCTCGGATACGCAGTATTTT. The chain joins TRBV4-1 to TRBJ2-3, with D unclear. The CDR3 consists of 13 residues. Germline values: CDR1 MGHRA, CDR2 YSYEKL. V was cut by 0 bases and J by 6 bases, with 7 bases left in between.